This T cell receptor beta chain derives from a study of blood T cell repertoires in COVID-19. Study in general: Spain, Italy and the United States supplied samples that represented acute and convalescent COVID-19. The cDNA or gDNA used as material had been derived from T cells, B-cell-depleted T cells, or PBMCs.

V was pared by 5 bases and J by 1 base, with 14 bases between. CDR1 is SGHRS, CDR2 YFSETQ, per germline. The CDR3 totals 15 residues. Produced via immunoSEQ multiplex PCR; TCRdb's table is partial and in-frame only. The table shows about 190,000 clones, with approximately 84% occurring only once. Ages ranged from roughly 18 to 100 years, with residence in approximately 23 US areas. J is TRBJ2-3 and V is TRBV5-1; D not certain. The sequencing sample was made of PBMCs or T cells enriched from blood (not recorded which). The origin of this receptor is a woman aged 25 to 39 who had recovered from COVID-19. CDR3 DNA: TGCGCCAGCAGACTGACTCCCTGGGGCACAGATACGCAGTATTTT. This translates into CASRLTPWGTDTQYF.